Sequencing of this T cell receptor beta chain was carried out in a study of T cell responses to AZD1222 COVID-19 vaccine (dated by TCRdb to the early 2020s). Regarding the research as a whole: AZD1222 recipients whose second dose came at about 4 weeks and those whose second dose came at about 12 weeks were combined into one group, since spike-specific TCR depth and breadth did not differ between the two schedules. A total of 233 trial participants underwent TCR sequencing, of whom nearly 210 had received two doses of AZD1222 and about 25 had received two doses of the MenACWY control vaccine. Enrollment into the trials was organized by age into subgroups of 18-55, 56-69 and 70-plus years, and those subgroups contained roughly 150, 30 and 60 TCR-sequenced participants, respectively.

A note on this clone: Its cognate antigen has yet to be identified. Base qualities are missing; no much larger clone stands one base away.

The CDR3 regions of human TCRbeta chains were analyzed by immunosequencing. Per the original workflow: TCRs in the repertoires were matched against a reference library of SARS-CoV-2-specific TCRs that had been generated with the MIRA antigen-specificity platform. Breadth was defined as the fraction of unique TCRs that were SARS-CoV-2-associated. Depth was defined as the fraction of total T cells that were SARS-CoV-2-associated. Each spike-specific TCR was assigned to its reactive spike region and to a CD4 or CD8 class using the MIRA data. Log10-transformed breadth and depth values were compared by one-way ANOVA with Sidak's multiple comparisons tests. TCRdb's version of the immuneACCESS table is confined to in-frame rearrangements and falls short of the full clone set. An unresolved V gene accounts for under half of the shortfall where checked; the remainder is of unknown origin. V and J calls and clone size come straight from that table; D and trimming were deduced from the DNA. Present in this sample are about 140,000 clones, under 95% of which were seen just once. 2.8% of the sample is in the top ten clones.

The time point tag for this specimen amounts to: baseline before first vaccination. Samples from vaccinated people were obtained from the UK trials COV001 and COV002, which included a single-blind randomized controlled phase 2/3 trial of AZD1222 (ChAdOx1 nCoV-19) in healthy adults. For TCRbeta chain sequencing, PBMC samples were collected from trial participants at day 0 and at day 28 after the second dose. What the work shows at the level of the full study, not this receptor alone: Because no day 14 peak-response samples were available, repertoires were characterized only after the peak T cell response. Most participants were white British and females outnumbered males, and the authors suggested that clonal diversity may have been underestimated. Reportedly, close to half of the unique spike-specific TCRs recognized epitopes lying outside the regions that are mutated in the B.1.351 and B.1.1.7 variants. Spike-specific TCR breadth and depth rose significantly after two AZD1222 doses compared with day 0 and with MenACWY recipients. In the small 56-69-year group, the increase in depth fell short of significance, most likely because of low power. The vaccine-associated CD4 TCRs covered the entire spike protein, and the dominant responses fell in regions 160-218 and 743-854. Conclusions about previously exposed vaccinees are limited, since just five or six AZD1222 recipients were seropositive for SARS-CoV-2 at baseline.

V ends up 7 bases short and J 3 bases short, with an unmatched junction base count of 8. The CDR3 spans 14 residues, from the cysteine through the phenylalanine. This entry keeps only the CDR3 DNA: 42 bases, framed from base 1. CDR1 MNHEY and CDR2 SVGAGI were looked up in the germline V gene. The chain couples TRBV6-5 to TRBJ1-2, with 7 middle bases fitting TRBD1. The sample in question was peripheral blood, obtained on day 0 of AZD1222 vaccination. The receptor comes from an adult in good health. The CDR3 reads as follows: CASTQTGRDYGYTF. The sequenced DNA is TGTGCCAGCACCCAGACAGGGCGGGACTATGGCTACACCTTC.